The rows below give T cell receptor beta chains drawn from one sample of a study of T cells in Graves' hyperthyroidism and ophthalmopathy. MiXCR, run by TCRdb on the multiplex PCR reads, gives a single entry per CDR3 protein. Of some 300,000 distinct CDR3 sequences in the sample, approximately 12% are singletons; the top ten hold 6.5% to 10%. The sequenced sample was blood. Receptors originate from a woman aged 25 to 39 with Graves' hyperthyroidism that later progressed to Graves' ophthalmopathy. The CDR3 runs from the conserved cysteine through the conserved F or W. The D gene is left open where the match is weak. Only part of the rows carry a size: once, few, many, or a class if the clone is expanded.

j_call d_call clone_size v_call cdr3_aa cdr3_nt
TRBJ1-1 . many TRBV4-1 CASSQDRITEAFF TGCGCCAGCAGCCAAGATCGAATCACTGAAGCTTTCTTT
TRBJ2-2 . many TRBV28 CASSLWFQGTEGHGELFF TGTGCCAGCAGTTTATGGTTTCAAGGGACGGAGGGGCACGGGGAGCTGTTTTTT
TRBJ1-3 TRBD1 . TRBV24-1 CATSAHGQGENTIYF TGTGCCACCAGTGCCCATGGACAGGGTGAAAACACCATATATTTT
TRBJ1-1 . many TRBV10-3 CAISVAKNTEAFF TGTGCCATCAGTGTGGCGAAGAACACTGAAGCTTTCTTT
TRBJ2-7 . many TRBV7-8 CASSRGQTYEQYF TGTGCCAGCAGCCGAGGACAGACCTACGAGCAGTACTTC
TRBJ1-1 . many TRBV12-3/TRBV12-4 CASSLPGVTEAFF TGTGCCAGCAGTTTACCCGGCGTCACTGAAGCTTTCTTT
TRBJ2-3 . many TRBV24-1 CATGSEYEDTQYF TGTGCCACCGGATCGGAATATGAGGATACGCAGTATTTT
TRBJ1-1 TRBD1 many TRBV4-1 CASSHPPRGTEAFF TGCGCCAGCAGCCATCCCCCCAGGGGGACTGAAGCTTTCTTT
TRBJ1-1 . . TRBV30 CAWSRQAGSEAFF TGTGCCTGGAGTCGACAGGCGGGTTCTGAAGCTTTCTTT
TRBJ2-5 . many TRBV6-5 CASSYSGRAGETQYF TGTGCCAGCAGTTACTCTGGCAGGGCAGGAGAGACCCAGTACTTC
TRBJ1-6 . many TRBV11-3 CASSTDSNSPLHF TGTGCCAGCAGCACGGACAGTAATTCACCCCTCCACTTT
TRBJ2-2 . many TRBV14 CASSQEPEIGELFF TGTGCCAGCAGCCAAGAACCGGAGATCGGGGAGCTGTTTTTT
TRBJ2-7 . many TRBV6-5 CASSYRRPGQGDPASYEQYF TGTGCCAGCAGTTACAGGCGGCCGGGGCAAGGGGACCCTGCCAGCTACGAGCAGTACTTC
TRBJ2-7 . many TRBV27 CASSLSLLYEQYF TGTGCCAGCAGTTTAAGTCTCCTCTACGAGCAGTACTTC
TRBJ1-5 TRBD1 many TRBV2 CASSADRGSNQPQHF TGTGCCAGCAGTGCGGACAGGGGAAGCAATCAGCCCCAGCATTTT
TRBJ2-1 TRBD1 few TRBV5-6 CASIPGQGRNEQFF TGTGCCAGCATCCCGGGACAGGGCAGGAATGAGCAGTTCTTC
TRBJ1-1 TRBD1 . TRBV12-5 CASGSNRGTEAFF TGTGCTAGTGGCTCAAACAGGGGTACTGAAGCTTTCTTT
TRBJ2-7 TRBD2 many TRBV5-4 CASSLRGGSSYEQYF TGTGCCAGCAGTCTAAGGGGCGGGAGCTCCTACGAGCAGTACTTC
TRBJ2-5 . . TRBV7-2 CASSRNRLAPQETQYF TGTGCCAGCAGCCGAAACCGGCTAGCGCCTCAAGAGACCCAGTACTTC
TRBJ2-5 . many TRBV7-2 CASSLMGAGETQYF TGTGCCAGCAGCTTAATGGGAGCTGGAGAGACCCAGTACTTC
TRBJ2-3 TRBD2 . TRBV30 CAWSIGGNTDTQYF TGTGCCTGGAGTATCGGGGGGAACACAGATACGCAGTATTTT
TRBJ2-1 . many TRBV20-1 CSARWGNEQFF TGCAGTGCTAGGTGGGGAAATGAGCAGTTCTTC
TRBJ2-7 TRBD2 once TRBV20-1 CSARGGLAGGPWEQYF TGCAGTGCTAGGGGTGGACTAGCGGGAGGGCCTTGGGAGCAGTACTTC
TRBJ2-1 TRBD2 few TRBV13 CASSPQLADNEQFF TGTGCCAGCAGTCCACAACTAGCGGACAATGAGCAGTTCTTC
TRBJ2-7 . many TRBV11-2 CASSFSTLDEQYF TGTGCCAGCAGCTTTTCGACTTTGGACGAGCAGTACTTC
TRBJ1-5 TRBD1 many TRBV12-3/TRBV12-4 CASRIGQGGGQPQHF TGTGCCAGCAGGATTGGACAGGGTGGGGGTCAGCCCCAGCATTTT
TRBJ1-2 TRBD1 . TRBV4-1 CASSQEYQGALDYGYTF TGCGCCAGCAGCCAAGAGTACCAGGGGGCTTTGGACTATGGCTACACCTTC
TRBJ2-3 . few TRBV5-4 CASSSRGVTDTQYF TGTGCCAGCAGCTCCAGGGGGGTCACAGATACGCAGTATTTT
TRBJ2-1 TRBD2 many TRBV18 CASSPSGLALDEQFF TGTGCCAGCTCACCATCGGGACTAGCGTTAGATGAGCAGTTCTTC
TRBJ1-1 . . TRBV14 CASSQDHGYMNTEAFF TGTGCCAGCAGCCAAGATCACGGTTACATGAACACTGAAGCTTTCTTT
TRBJ1-1 . few TRBV25-1 CASSDGHQNTEAFF TGTGCCAGCAGCGACGGCCATCAAAACACTGAAGCTTTCTTT
TRBJ2-1 TRBD1 many TRBV12-3/TRBV12-4 CASRTFGDSSYNEQFF TGTGCCAGCAGGACTTTCGGGGACAGCTCCTACAATGAGCAGTTCTTC
TRBJ2-3 . . TRBV29-1 CSTDKDLQPDTQYF TGCAGCACAGATAAGGACTTACAGCCAGATACGCAGTATTTT
TRBJ2-5 TRBD2 . TRBV4-1 CASSRVGGAGGKETQYF TGCGCCAGCAGCCGCGTAGGGGGAGCGGGAGGGAAAGAGACCCAGTACTTC
TRBJ2-7 TRBD2 few TRBV6-1 CASTSGPPHEQYF TGTGCCAGCACTAGCGGCCCGCCCCACGAGCAGTACTTC
TRBJ2-7 . few TRBV15 CATSRGGGSYEQYF TGTGCCACCAGCAGAGGCGGAGGCTCCTACGAGCAGTACTTC
TRBJ2-7 TRBD1 medium-sized TRBV19 CASSRDREGSDEQYF TGTGCCAGTTCCCGGGACAGGGAAGGATCCGACGAGCAGTACTTC
TRBJ2-1 . few TRBV4-2 CASSQGTNSNEQFF TGTGCCAGCAGCCAAGGGACTAATTCCAATGAGCAGTTCTTC
TRBJ1-4 . . TRBV28 CASNGPRTGILFF TGTGCCAGCAACGGGCCCCGGACTGGAATACTGTTTTTT
TRBJ2-1 TRBD2 . TRBV20-1 CSATPLTSGSNDEQFF TGCAGTGCTACTCCGCTCACTAGCGGGAGTAACGATGAGCAGTTCTTC
TRBJ2-3 . many TRBV28 CASSLGPSGDTQYF TGTGCCAGCAGTTTGGGACCTTCAGGAGATACGCAGTATTTT
TRBJ2-3 TRBD2 many TRBV6-2/TRBV6-3 CASSRTGGLAGVGTDTQYF TGTGCCAGCAGTCGGACAGGGGGACTAGCGGGAGTTGGCACAGATACGCAGTATTTT
TRBJ2-2 . many TRBV7-2 CASSLVGLGYTGELFF TGTGCCAGCAGCTTAGTGGGGTTAGGGTACACCGGGGAGCTGTTTTTT
TRBJ2-7 . many TRBV27 CASSSPGKGRGEQYF TGTGCCAGCAGTTCCCCGGGGAAGGGCCGCGGAGAGCAGTACTTC
TRBJ1-5 . few TRBV20-1 CSARDRSTVSNQPQHF TGCAGTGCTAGAGATCGGAGTACTGTGAGCAATCAGCCCCAGCATTTT
TRBJ1-5 TRBD1 many TRBV6-1 CASTGQGAHNQPQHF TGTGCCAGCACTGGACAGGGGGCCCACAATCAGCCCCAGCATTTT
TRBJ2-7 TRBD1 once TRBV4-1 CASSQRQGGGVSEQYF TGCGCCAGCAGCCAAAGACAGGGGGGAGGGGTTAGCGAGCAGTACTTC
TRBJ2-3 . . TRBV6-2/TRBV6-3 CASSFSGGKPDTQYF TGTGCCAGCAGCTTTAGCGGAGGGAAGCCAGATACGCAGTATTTT
TRBJ2-7 TRBD1 . TRBV6-2/TRBV6-3 CASSYSRDRVSNYEQYF TGTGCCAGCAGTTACTCCCGGGACAGGGTTTCCAACTACGAGCAGTACTTC
TRBJ2-7 . many TRBV6-1 CASSNPRDSLYEQYF TGTGCCAGCAGTAACCCGCGGGACAGCCTCTACGAGCAGTACTTC
TRBJ2-3 TRBD2 . TRBV6-2/TRBV6-3 CASGYPETSGRPPDTQYF TGTGCCAGCGGTTACCCCGAGACTAGCGGGAGGCCCCCAGATACGCAGTATTTT
TRBJ1-6 . few TRBV5-1 CASSFTVNNSPLHF TGCGCCAGCAGCTTCACGGTTAACAATTCACCCCTCCACTTT
TRBJ2-6 . many TRBV6-2/TRBV6-3 CASSAPTGSSYNVLTF TGTGCCAGCAGTGCCCCAACAGGGTCGTCCTACAACGTCCTGACTTTC
TRBJ2-7 . . TRBV29-1 CSVLHGTPYEQYF TGCAGCGTTTTACATGGGACCCCCTACGAGCAGTACTTC
TRBJ1-1 . few TRBV14 CASSQVLSEAFF TGTGCCAGCAGCCAAGTATTGAGTGAAGCTTTCTTT
TRBJ2-1 . . TRBV27 CASSSAGGGAAYNEQFF TGTGCCAGCAGTTCCGCGGGTGGAGGGGCCGCCTACAATGAGCAGTTCTTC
TRBJ2-4 . many TRBV27 CASSLGVANIQYF TGTGCCAGCAGTTTAGGGGTAGCAAACATTCAGTACTTC
TRBJ1-1 . few TRBV6-6 CASSYTDGGTEAFF TGTGCCAGCAGTTACACAGATGGGGGCACTGAAGCTTTCTTT